Listed below are T cell receptor beta chains from one sample, sequenced in a study of shared clonotypes between healthy human individuals. Profiling relied on immunoSEQ multiplex PCR, and the TCRdb table lists in-frame clones only, not all of them. The sample lists over a million clones, 98% seen once, with less than 0.55% in the top ten. Sequencing input: naive CD4+ T cells sorted from blood. These receptors came from a man younger than 40 in good health. CDR3s include the opening cysteine and the closing phenylalanine or tryptophan. Fields, in order: J gene, D gene, V gene, clone size, CDR3 DNA, CDR3 protein. D genes are given only for firm matches. Clone size is shown for a subset of rows, as once, few, many or a class of expanded clone.

>TRBJ2-1|.|TRBV2|.
TGTGCCAGCAGTGAAGTTTCGGATGAGCAGTTCTTC
CASSEVSDEQFF
>TRBJ2-3|TRBD2|TRBV6-5|.
TGTGCCAGCAGTTGGGGACTAGCGGAGGGCACAGATACGCAGTATTTT
CASSWGLAEGTDTQYF
>TRBJ2-3|.|TRBV29-1|.
TGCAGCGTTGAAGATGCGGCCGGTCAAGATACGCAGTATTTT
CSVEDAAGQDTQYF
>TRBJ2-7|TRBD2|TRBV5-6|.
TGTGCCAGCAGCTTGACTAGCGGGAGGAGGTCCTACGAGCAGTACTTC
CASSLTSGRRSYEQYF
>TRBJ2-3|TRBD2|TRBV9|.
TGTGCCAGCAGCTTCGCCTTGGGACTAGCGGGGCCAGATACGCAGTATTTT
CASSFALGLAGPDTQYF
>TRBJ2-1|TRBD2|TRBV9|.
TGTGCCAGCAGCCCTCGGACTAGCGGTCACAATGAGCAGTTCTTC
CASSPRTSGHNEQFF
>TRBJ2-1|.|TRBV18|.
TGTGCCAGCTCACCTTCCGGACAGTATAATGAGCAGTTCTTC
CASSPSGQYNEQFF
>TRBJ1-1|.|TRBV19|.
TGTGCCAGTAGTATCATGGGGGGAAACACTGAAGCTTTCTTT
CASSIMGGNTEAFF
>TRBJ2-1|.|TRBV20-1|.
TGCAGTGCTAAGGGCGGTGTTGAGCAGTTCTTC
CSAKGGVEQFF
>TRBJ2-3|.|TRBV2|.
TGTGCCAGCTCCAAGGCAGGGTTGGCAGATACGCAGTATTTT
CASSKAGLADTQYF
>TRBJ2-1|TRBD2|TRBV6-5|.
TGTGCCAGCAGTTACTCGGGTTTGGCGGGAGGACATGAGCAGTTCTTC
CASSYSGLAGGHEQFF
>TRBJ2-7|.|TRBV11-2|.
TGTGCCAGCAGCTTTGTGGGCTACGAGCAGTACTTC
CASSFVGYEQYF
>TRBJ2-1|.|TRBV7-8|.
TGTGCCAGCAGCTTAAGTCGCGGGAACCCCTACAATGAGCAGTTCTTC
CASSLSRGNPYNEQFF
>TRBJ1-3|.|TRBV18|.
TGTGCCAGCTCACTTGGGGGCCGATCCTCTGGAAACACCATATATTTT
CASSLGGRSSGNTIYF
>TRBJ2-5|TRBD1|TRBV13|.
TGTGCCAGCAGTACTACATTTGGGACAGGGGGGATGGAGACCCAGTACTTC
CASSTTFGTGGMETQYF
>TRBJ2-3|TRBD2|TRBV7-2|.
TGTGCCAGCAGCTTAGGTCAGCGGGAAGGCCCAGATACGCAGTATTTT
CASSLGQREGPDTQYF
>TRBJ2-3|.|TRBV7-2|.
TGTGCCAGCAGCTTAGCCCTACGCACAGATACGCAGTATTTT
CASSLALRTDTQYF
>TRBJ1-1|.|TRBV9|.
TGTGCCAGCAGCGTAGGAGCTCTGGGGACTGAAGCTTTCTTT
CASSVGALGTEAFF
>TRBJ1-3|.|TRBV6-5|.
TGTGCCAGCAGTTACGGGCAGAGCGGAAACACCATATATTTT
CASSYGQSGNTIYF
>TRBJ1-4|.|TRBV11-2|.
TGTGCCAGCAGCCCCCGCTGGAGGGGTATTCGTGAAAAACTGTTTTTT
CASSPRWRGIREKLFF
>TRBJ2-1|.|TRBV7-9|.
TGTGCCAGCAGCTTGACAGGAGACAATGAGCAGTTCTTC
CASSLTGDNEQFF
>TRBJ2-1|TRBD2|TRBV10-1|.
TGCGCCAGCAGTGAGTCGGCGGGAGCTTACAATGAGCAGTTCTTC
CASSESAGAYNEQFF
>TRBJ2-1|.|TRBV5-4|.
TGTGCCAGCAGCTTGGGGAGACCGGAATCCAATGAGCAGTTCTTC
CASSLGRPESNEQFF
>TRBJ2-5|.|TRBV2|.
TGTGCCAGCAACAAGGGCCTAGGAGAGACCCAGTACTTC
CASNKGLGETQYF
>TRBJ1-1|.|TRBV5-1|.
TGCGCCAGCAGCCCCTTCCTCCGAGAAGGCACTGAAGCTTTCTTT
CASSPFLREGTEAFF
>TRBJ2-3|.|TRBV19|.
TGTGCCAGTAGTACTTCAGGGGGGGCAGATACGCAGTATTTT
CASSTSGGADTQYF
>TRBJ2-1|TRBD2|TRBV10-3|.
TGTGCCATCAGTGAGAGGACTAGCGGGGAATACAATGAGCAGTTCTTC
CAISERTSGEYNEQFF
>TRBJ1-5|.|TRBV4-1|.
TGCGCCAGCAGCCAAGGGGAGGGGAATCAGCCCCAGCATTTT
CASSQGEGNQPQHF
>TRBJ1-2|.|TRBV5-4|once
TGTGCCAGCAGCTACAACCAGGGGTTTTATGGCTACACCTTC
CASSYNQGFYGYTF
>TRBJ1-1|.|TRBV28|.
TGTGCCAGCAGTTTATCCTTGTTAGGGAACACTGAAGCTTTCTTT
CASSLSLLGNTEAFF
>TRBJ2-2|TRBD1|TRBV11-2|.
TGTGCCAGCAGAACCTACAGGGGACCTAGGAACACCGGGGAGCTGTTTTTT
CASRTYRGPRNTGELFF
>TRBJ2-2|TRBD1|TRBV30|.
TGTGCCTGGAGATTCGTGGGACAGGGTTTTTCGTCCGGGGAGCTGTTTTTT
CAWRFVGQGFSSGELFF
>TRBJ2-2|TRBD1|TRBV28|.
TGTGCCATTGGGACCCTGAGGGGGCCGGGCACCGGGGAGCTGTTTTTT
CAIGTLRGPGTGELFF
>TRBJ1-2|.|TRBV28|.
TGTGCCAGCAGTTTATCGGGCCTGCACTATGGCTACACCTTC
CASSLSGLHYGYTF
>TRBJ1-3|.|TRBV25-1|.
TGTGCCAGCAGGACCCACTCTGGAAACACCATATATTTT
CASRTHSGNTIYF
>TRBJ2-2|TRBD1|TRBV5-5|.
TGTGCCAGCAGCGCCGACAGGGTCGGGGACACCGGGGAGCTGTTTTTT
CASSADRVGDTGELFF
>TRBJ2-7|TRBD1|TRBV5-4|.
TGTGCCAGCAGCCTGTCACCGGGACAGGGGATCTACGAGCAGTACTTC
CASSLSPGQGIYEQYF
>TRBJ2-1|TRBD2|TRBV7-2|.
TGTGCCAGCAGTCGGACTAGCGGGAGATACAATGAGCAGTTCTTC
CASSRTSGRYNEQFF
>TRBJ2-1|.|TRBV5-1|once
TGCGCCAGCAGCTTGAGTACCAACTACAATGAGCAGTTCTTC
CASSLSTNYNEQFF
>TRBJ1-1|TRBD1|TRBV2|once
TGTGCCAGCAGTGAAAGGACAGGGTTCACTGAAGCTTTCTTT
CASSERTGFTEAFF
>TRBJ2-7|TRBD2|TRBV9|.
TGTGCCAGCAGCGTAACAGCGGGAAATAACGAGCAGTACTTC
CASSVTAGNNEQYF
>TRBJ2-5|.|TRBV7-9|.
TGTGCCAGCAGCTTACGCCAAGAGACCCAGTACTTC
CASSLRQETQYF
>TRBJ2-1|TRBD2|TRBV4-1|.
TGCGCCAGCAGCCCGACACTAGCGGGAGTTCCTGAGCAGTTCTTC
CASSPTLAGVPEQFF
>TRBJ2-5|.|TRBV7-2|.
TGTGCCAGCAGCTTAGACTCCAACGTTTACCAAGAGACCCAGTACTTC
CASSLDSNVYQETQYF
>TRBJ1-2|.|TRBV28|.
TGTGCCAGCAGTTGGGGGGGCTATGGCTACACCTTC
CASSWGGYGYTF
>TRBJ2-2|.|TRBV9|.
TGTGCCAGCAGCTCCCGATTGACCGGGGAGCTGTTTTTT
CASSSRLTGELFF
>TRBJ2-7|TRBD2|TRBV5-6|once
TGTGCCAGCAGCTTGGTGGGACTAGCGGGTATGAGGCAGTACTTC
CASSLVGLAGMRQYF
>TRBJ2-3|.|TRBV5-4|once
TGTGCCAGCAGCTTGGGACAGGCGGCAGATACGCAGTATTTT
CASSLGQAADTQYF
>TRBJ2-1|TRBD2|TRBV5-1|.
TGCGCCAGCGGTCAGCGGGAGTTCTACAATGAGCAGTTCTTC
CASGQREFYNEQFF
>TRBJ2-3|.|TRBV28|.
TGTGCCAGCGGGACTAGCACAGATACGCAGTATTTT
CASGTSTDTQYF
>TRBJ2-2|TRBD2|TRBV9|.
TGTGCCAGCAGCGGGACTAGACTAGCGGGAGATCTCTTGGATACCGGGGAGCTGTTTTTT
CASSGTRLAGDLLDTGELFF
>TRBJ1-1|TRBD1|TRBV6-1|.
TGTGCCAGCAGCGGGACAGGGGCGCTGGACACTGAAGCTTTCTTT
CASSGTGALDTEAFF
>TRBJ2-1|TRBD1|TRBV9|.
TGTGCCAGCAGCGTAGCTACCCAGGGGGCAGGGGAGCAGTTCTTC
CASSVATQGAGEQFF